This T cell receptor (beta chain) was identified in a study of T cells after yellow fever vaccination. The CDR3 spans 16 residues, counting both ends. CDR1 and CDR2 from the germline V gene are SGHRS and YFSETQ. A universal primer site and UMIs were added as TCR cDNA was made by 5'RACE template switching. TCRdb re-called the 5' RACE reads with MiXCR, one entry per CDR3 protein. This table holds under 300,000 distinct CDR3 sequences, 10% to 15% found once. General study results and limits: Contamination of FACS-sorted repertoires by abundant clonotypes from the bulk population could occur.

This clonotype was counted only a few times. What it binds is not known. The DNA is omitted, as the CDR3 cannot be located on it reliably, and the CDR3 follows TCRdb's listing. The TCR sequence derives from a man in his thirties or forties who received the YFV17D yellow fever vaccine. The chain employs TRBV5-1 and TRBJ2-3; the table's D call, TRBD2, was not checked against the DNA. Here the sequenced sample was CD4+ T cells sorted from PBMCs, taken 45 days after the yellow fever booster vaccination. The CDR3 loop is CASSFGPGGSTDTQYF.